Presented here are 17 T cell receptor beta chains from one specimen sequenced in a study of CD8 T cells in ankylosing spondylitis. TCRdb re-analysed the 5' RACE reads in MiXCR, keeping a single row per CDR3 protein. The sample shows 250,000 to 300,000 distinct CDR3 sequences, roughly 20% of them seen only once. Sequenced sample: blood, either unsorted or a sorted T cell fraction (not recorded which). The receptor set was obtained from a male donor with ankylosing spondylitis or in good health (not recorded which).

The chain employs TRBV28 and TRBJ2-2, with 12 positions matching TRBD2. The CDR3 is 12 residues long. Germline V gene sequence: CDR1 MDHEN, CDR2 SYDVKM. Here the CDR3 reads CVTSGGTGELFF. Here the CDR3 DNA reads TGTGTCACTAGCGGGGGGACCGGGGAGCTGTTTTTT. Supplemented by reference TRBV28 and TRBJ2-2, the full variable domain reads DVKVTQSSRYLVKRTGEKVFLECVQDMDHENMFWYRQDPGLGLRLIYFSYDVKMKEKGDIPEGYSVSREKKERFSLILESASTNQTSMYLCVTSGGTGELFFGEGSRLTVL.

V gene TRBV11-2 combines with J gene TRBJ2-1; 7 bases align to TRBD2. CDR1 and CDR2 from the germline V gene are SGHAT and FQNNGV. There are 13 residues in the CDR3. V trimming: 6 bases; J trimming: 6 bases; junction bases outside the gene matches: 5. This chain's CDR3 is CASRRDYPNEQFF. The CDR3 DNA is TGTGCCAGCAGACGGGACTACCCCAATGAGCAGTTCTTC.

CDR3 coding DNA: TGTGCCAGCAGTCCCGGACCGCCGGCGAACGGAAAACTGTTTTTT. Translating gives CASSPGPPANGKLFF. This chain connects TRBV12-3 or TRBV12-4 to TRBJ1-4; no definite D call. CDR3 length: 15 amino acids. Trimming removed 5 bases from V and 10 bases from J, with 20 bases in between.

This clonotype was observed a few times. V and J are TRBV12-3 or TRBV12-4 and TRBJ2-5, with 8 positions matching TRBD2. The J segment lost 5 bases and the V segment lost 6 bases, leaving 5 bases of the junction unmatched. The CDR3 is made up of 13 amino acids. The CDR3 nucleotides are TGTGCCAGCAGCCCCGGGAGGGAGGAGACCCAGTACTTC. Protein: CASSPGREETQYF.

This chain uses TRBV5-1 with TRBJ2-5, with D unresolved. The CDR3 is 13 amino acids. CDR1 is SGHRS and CDR2 is YFSETQ in the germline V gene. V was trimmed by 4 bases and J by 0 bases, leaving 7 bases between them. CDR3 coding DNA: TGCGCCAGCAGCCTACCTTACCAAGAGACCCAGTACTTC. Protein: CASSLPYQETQYF.

The chain is built from TRBV9 and TRBJ2-5; 9 bases line up with TRBD1. The germline CDR1 and CDR2 sequences are SGDLS and YYNGEE. V shed 4 bases and J 4 bases; nucleotides not matched to a gene: 11. The CDR3 has 16 residues. CDR3 amino acids: CASSPRQGTGSETQYF. In nucleotides, the CDR3 is TGTGCCAGCAGCCCCCGTCAGGGGACAGGGTCAGAGACCCAGTACTTC.

In this sample, this clonotype turned up many times. The chain uses TRBV7-8 and TRBJ2-1; no reliable D call. Germline assignment: CDR1 SGHVS and CDR2 FQNEAQ. The germline V and J ends were trimmed by 2 bases and 6 bases, with 2 bases remaining between them. The CDR3 is 11 amino acids. The CDR3 here is CASSLLNEQFF. The CDR3, as DNA: TGTGCCAGCAGCTTACTCAATGAGCAGTTCTTC.

In this sample, this clonotype turned up many times. The J gene is TRBJ2-5, the V gene TRBV21-1; the tabulated D call, TRBD1, remains unverified against the DNA. TRBV21-1 is a documented pseudogene. The CDR3 sequence is 14 residues long. The CDR3 loop reads CASSTRTGQETQYF. The CDR3 nucleotides are TGTGCCAGCAGCACAAGGACGGGTCAAGAGACCCAGTACTTC.

V usage is TRBV12-3 or TRBV12-4 and J usage is TRBJ2-3; the D gene could be TRBD1 or TRBD2 (6 bases each). This CDR3 is 14 amino acids long. With 6 bases removed from V and 3 bases from J, the gap between germline ends came to 13 bases. The CDR3 reads CASRYREVTDTQYF. The CDR3, as DNA: TGTGCCAGCAGATACAGGGAGGTAACAGATACGCAGTATTTT.

V gene TRBV4-2 combines with J gene TRBJ2-1; 11 bases align to TRBD2. Germline CDR1 is LGHNA and CDR2 is YNFKEQ. CDR3 length equals 15 residues. The V gene end was trimmed by 6 bases and the J gene end by 8 bases; junction bases not matched to a gene: 9. CDR3 nucleotides: TGTGCCAGCAGTCGTTCGACTAGCGGGGTCTATGAGCAGTTCTTC. Residues: CASSRSTSGVYEQFF.

This clonotype was counted at least ten times. The chain uses TRBV5-5 and TRBJ1-5, with D perhaps matching TRBD1 (5 bases). Germline loops: CDR1 SGHKS, CDR2 YYEKEE (reference sequence). The V gene lost 4 bases and the J gene lost 5 bases, with 16 bases spanning the gap. The CDR3 totals 15 residues. The CDR3 nucleotides read TGTGCCAGCAGCGAGGGACTCCGGTCCGATCAGCCCCAGCATTTT. It specifies CASSEGLRSDQPQHF.

This clonotype was counted between two and nine times. The chain is built from TRBV28 and TRBJ2-3; 11 bases align to TRBD2. The V gene's germline CDR1 is MDHEN and CDR2 SYDVKM. With 5 bases clipped from V and 9 bases from J, the junction kept 7 bases outside the gene matches. The length of the CDR3 is 14 residues. The CDR3 nucleotides are TGTGCCAGCAGTCCAAGACTAGCGGGACGGACGCAGTATTTT. Translating gives CASSPRLAGRTQYF.

This clonotype appeared a few times. The chain has TRBV20-1 and TRBJ2-1, with D possibly being TRBD2 (6 bases). V gave up 3 bases and J gave up 0 bases, with 15 bases separating them. Germline CDR1 reads DFQATT; CDR2 reads SNEGSKA (reference sequence). CDR3 length: 16 amino acids. The CDR3 region is CSASRIFGSSYNEQFF. The CDR3 nucleotides are TGCAGTGCTAGCCGTATCTTCGGGAGCTCCTACAATGAGCAGTTCTTC.

CDR3 in DNA: TGTGCCAGCAGGAGAGGACTAGCGGGGGTTTCCCAAGAGACCCAGTACTTC. Its translation: CASRRGLAGVSQETQYF. This chain links TRBV28 with TRBJ2-5; 13 bases agree with TRBD2. Trimming removed 6 bases from V and 1 base from J; junction bases left unmatched: 8. This CDR3 is 17 amino acids long. Per germline, CDR1 MDHEN and CDR2 SYDVKM.

CDR3 region: CASSLLGTGGWNEQFF. The CDR3 DNA reads TGTGCCAGCAGTCTCCTCGGGACAGGGGGTTGGAATGAGCAGTTCTTC. The rearrangement uses TRBV27 and TRBJ2-1; 11 bases match TRBD1. The V and J ends lost 5 bases and 7 bases, in that order; junction bases with no gene match: 10. The CDR3 length is 16 residues. CDR1 and CDR2 (germline): MNHEY, SMNVEV (reference sequence).

This clonotype was counted only a few times. The chain uses TRBV5-1 and TRBJ1-1, with a possible D match to TRBD1 (6 bases). Germline V gene sequence: CDR1 SGHRS, CDR2 YFSETQ. CDR3 size: 14 residues. Trimming took 0 bases from V and 1 from J, leaving 7 bases between them. The CDR3 loop reads CASSLGGPNTEAFF. The CDR3 DNA is TGCGCCAGCAGCTTGGGGGGGCCGAACACTGAAGCTTTCTTT.

Details on this clonotype: A junction boundary mismatches the germline segment, possibly from a read error. The chain couples TRBV20-1 to TRBJ2-4; TRBD2 aligns across 7 bases. The germline gives CDR1 DFQATT, CDR2 SNEGSKA (reference sequence). The CDR3 contains 15 residues. The CDR3 loop is CSVRDPAGAGNIQYF. The DNA of the CDR3 is TGCAGTGTTAGAGATCCCGCGGGAGCGGGAAACATTCAGTACTTC.